This TCR beta chain was sequenced during a study of blood T cells in healthy people across ages. The donors, all healthy, were Caucasians living in Russia, aged roughly 6 to 100. The authors ran a second PCR of roughly 6 to 12 cycles using a sample-barcoded 5' primer and a J-beta primer mix. TCRdb reprocessed the 5' RACE reads with MiXCR, giving one entry per CDR3 protein. Of approximately 780,000 distinct CDR3 sequences in the sample, about 26% were seen once. Study observations and caveats: It was not known whether donors were CMV positive (a possible confounder of expanded clonotype changes).

From germline, CDR1 is MNHEY and CDR2 SMNVEV (reference sequence). The V gene lost 2 bases and the J gene lost 2 bases, with 16 bases spanning the gap. The CDR3 runs 18 residues. This clonotype appeared many times. What it recognizes is unknown. These sequences were also reported in another study, on T cells of mothers and their children. That paper notes: A few healthy Caucasian mothers, along with their six children, were the donors. Researchers put all of the extracted RNA into cDNA synthesis, using around 1.5 ug per 15 ul.

The sequence was obtained from a boy younger than 18 in good health. Specimen: blood. The rearrangement uses TRBV27 and TRBJ1-6, with D possibly TRBD1 on 6 matching bases. In DNA, the CDR3 is TGTGCCAGCAGTTTAAAGGGGACACCTACCACCTATAATTCACCCCTCCACTTT. Its protein product is CASSLKGTPTTYNSPLHF.